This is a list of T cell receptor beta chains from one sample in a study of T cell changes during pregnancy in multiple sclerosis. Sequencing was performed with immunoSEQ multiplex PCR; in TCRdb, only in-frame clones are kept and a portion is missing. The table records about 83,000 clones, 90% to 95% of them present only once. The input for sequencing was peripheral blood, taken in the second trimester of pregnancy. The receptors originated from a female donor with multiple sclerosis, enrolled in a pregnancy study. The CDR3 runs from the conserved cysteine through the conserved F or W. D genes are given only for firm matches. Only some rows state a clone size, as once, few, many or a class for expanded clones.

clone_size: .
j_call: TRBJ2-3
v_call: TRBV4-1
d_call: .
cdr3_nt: TGCGCCAGCAGCCCCCCTCGGGCAGATACGCAGTATTTT
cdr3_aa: CASSPPRADTQYF

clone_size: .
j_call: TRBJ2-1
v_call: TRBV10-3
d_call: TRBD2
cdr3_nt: TGTGCCATCAGTTCTACGACTAGCGGGGATTACAATGAGCAGTTCTTC
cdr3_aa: CAISSTTSGDYNEQFF

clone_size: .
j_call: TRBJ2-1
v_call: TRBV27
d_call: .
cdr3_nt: TGTGCCAGCAGTTTACTAGCCGGGCCTGAGCAGTTCTTC
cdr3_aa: CASSLLAGPEQFF

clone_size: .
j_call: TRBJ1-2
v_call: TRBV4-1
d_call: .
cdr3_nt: TGCGCCAGCAGCCAAGGGGCCGGGAGGGACTATGGCTACACCTTC
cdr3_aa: CASSQGAGRDYGYTF

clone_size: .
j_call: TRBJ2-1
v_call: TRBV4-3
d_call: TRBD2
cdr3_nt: TGCGCCAGCAGCCAGGGACTAGAGTTAAATGAGCAGTTCTTC
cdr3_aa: CASSQGLELNEQFF

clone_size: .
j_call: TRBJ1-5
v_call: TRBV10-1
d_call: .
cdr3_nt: TGCGCCAGCAGTGAGGGGGCAAGTCAGCCCCAGCATTTT
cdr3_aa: CASSEGASQPQHF

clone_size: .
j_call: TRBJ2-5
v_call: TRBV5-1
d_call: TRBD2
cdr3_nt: TGCGCCAGCAGCTTGACTAGCGGGACCCGCCCAGAGACCCAGTACTTC
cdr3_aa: CASSLTSGTRPETQYF

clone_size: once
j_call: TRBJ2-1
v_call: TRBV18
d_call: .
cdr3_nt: TGTGCCAGCTCACCCCCTGGGCGGGGAACTGAGCAGTTCTTC
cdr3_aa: CASSPPGRGTEQFF

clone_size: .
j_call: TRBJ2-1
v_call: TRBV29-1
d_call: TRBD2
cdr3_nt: TGCAGCGTTTTAGCGGGAGACGCACTCTACAATGAGCAGTTCTTC
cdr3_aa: CSVLAGDALYNEQFF

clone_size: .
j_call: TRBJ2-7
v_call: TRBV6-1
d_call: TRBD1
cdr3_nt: TGTGCCAGCAGTGTGACAGGGGTCGGGGGACCCTACGAGCAGTACTTC
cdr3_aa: CASSVTGVGGPYEQYF

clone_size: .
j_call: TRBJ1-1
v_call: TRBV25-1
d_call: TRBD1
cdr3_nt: TGTGCCAGCACGGGGACAGGGGGCACTGAAGCTTTCTTT
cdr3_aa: CASTGTGGTEAFF

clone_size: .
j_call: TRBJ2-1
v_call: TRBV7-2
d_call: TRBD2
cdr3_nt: TGTGCCAGCAGCTTGGGACTAGTAAATGAGCAGTTCTTC
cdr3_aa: CASSLGLVNEQFF

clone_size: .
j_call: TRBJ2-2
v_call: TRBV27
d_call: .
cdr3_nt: TGTGCCAGCAGCTATAGACAGGGACTGAACACCGGGGAGCTGTTTTTT
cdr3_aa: CASSYRQGLNTGELFF

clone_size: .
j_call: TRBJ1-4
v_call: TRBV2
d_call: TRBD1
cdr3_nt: TGTGCCAGCAGGCCGGGACAGACTAATGAAAAACTGTTTTTT
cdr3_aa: CASRPGQTNEKLFF

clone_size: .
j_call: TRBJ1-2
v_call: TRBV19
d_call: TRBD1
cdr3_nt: TGTGCCAGTGGGCAGGGGGAGGAGGGCTACACCTTC
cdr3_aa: CASGQGEEGYTF

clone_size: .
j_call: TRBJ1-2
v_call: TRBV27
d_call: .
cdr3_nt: TGTGCCAGCAGTTTAGCAGGGTATGGCTATGGCTACACCTTC
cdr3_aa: CASSLAGYGYGYTF

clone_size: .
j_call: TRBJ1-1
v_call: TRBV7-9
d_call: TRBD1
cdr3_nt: TGTGCCAGCAGCTTGGCGAGGGGGCAGATCACTGAAGCTTTCTTT
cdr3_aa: CASSLARGQITEAFF

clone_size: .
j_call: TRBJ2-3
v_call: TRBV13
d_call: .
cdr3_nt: TGTGCCAGCGGGAGAAGCACAGATACGCAGTATTTT
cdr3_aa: CASGRSTDTQYF

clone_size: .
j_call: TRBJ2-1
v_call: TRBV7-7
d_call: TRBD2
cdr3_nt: TGTGCCAGCAGCCCTGGGTGGGGGGGACACAATGAGCAGTTCTTC
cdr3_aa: CASSPGWGGHNEQFF

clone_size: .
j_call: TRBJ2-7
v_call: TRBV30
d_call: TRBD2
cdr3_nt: TGTGCCTGGACCCGCGCGGGGGGGCTCGGCGAGCAGTACTTC
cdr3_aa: CAWTRAGGLGEQYF

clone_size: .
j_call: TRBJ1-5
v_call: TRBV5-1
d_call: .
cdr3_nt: TGCGCCAGCAGCCCACGGTTCAATCAGCCCCAGCATTTT
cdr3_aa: CASSPRFNQPQHF

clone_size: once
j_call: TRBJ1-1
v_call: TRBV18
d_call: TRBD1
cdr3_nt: TGTGCCAGCTCACCACTTACAGGGGAGAACACTGAAGCTTTCTTT
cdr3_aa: CASSPLTGENTEAFF

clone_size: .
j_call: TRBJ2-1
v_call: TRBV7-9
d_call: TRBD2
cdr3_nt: TGTGCCAGCAGATATCTTAGCGGGCCCTACAATGAGCAGTTCTTC
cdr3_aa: CASRYLSGPYNEQFF

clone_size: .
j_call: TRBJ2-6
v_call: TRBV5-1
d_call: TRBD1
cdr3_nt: TGCGCCAGCAGCTTGGGGGACAGCGCTGGGGCCAACGTCCTGACTTTC
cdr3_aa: CASSLGDSAGANVLTF

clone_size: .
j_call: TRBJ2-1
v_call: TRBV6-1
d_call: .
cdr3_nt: TGTGCCAGCAGTGAAGACCTGGGGGGATTCTACAATGAGCAGTTCTTC
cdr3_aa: CASSEDLGGFYNEQFF

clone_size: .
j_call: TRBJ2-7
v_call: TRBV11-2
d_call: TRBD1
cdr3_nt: TGTGCCAGCAGCCCCCGGACAGGATTGGTCCCCGGCGAGCAGTACTTC
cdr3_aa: CASSPRTGLVPGEQYF

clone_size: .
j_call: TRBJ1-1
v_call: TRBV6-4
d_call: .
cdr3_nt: TGTGCCAGCAGTGTAGATTCGAACACTGAAGCTTTCTTT
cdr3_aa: CASSVDSNTEAFF

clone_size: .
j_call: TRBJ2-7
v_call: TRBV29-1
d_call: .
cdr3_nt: TGCAGCGTTGTACAGGGAAAGTACGAGCAGTACTTC
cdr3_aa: CSVVQGKYEQYF

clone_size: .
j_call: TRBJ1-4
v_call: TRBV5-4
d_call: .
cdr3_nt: TGTGCCAGCAGCTTGCCGGGAGCAGGGAATGAAAAACTGTTTTTT
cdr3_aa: CASSLPGAGNEKLFF